The rows below give T cell receptor beta chains drawn from one sample of a study of blood T cell repertoires in COVID-19. TCRdb's copy holds only in-frame clones and misses some; the assay was immunoSEQ multiplex PCR. The sample records approximately 290,000 clones, around 89% being singletons. Sequenced material: PBMCs or T cells enriched from blood (not recorded which). These receptors all come from a woman younger than 35 with acute COVID-19. Both conserved end residues are part of each CDR3. D genes are given only for firm matches. Clone sizes are given selectively: once, few, many, or a class where the clone is expanded.

>-|TRBJ1-5|TRBV19|-
CASSPRGAAWGRQPQHF
TGTGCCAGTAGTCCCCGAGGGGCAGCCTGGGGGCGTCAGCCCCAGCATTTT
>TRBD1|TRBJ1-1|TRBV27|-
CASSFSGGDLRAFF
TGTGCCAGCAGTTTTTCAGGGGGCGATCTTAGAGCTTTCTTT
>TRBD1|TRBJ2-6|TRBV5-1|-
CASSLTGGPGANVLTF
TGCGCCAGCAGCTTAACAGGGGGTCCTGGGGCCAACGTCCTGACTTTC
>TRBD2|TRBJ2-7|TRBV5-1|-
CASSRGTSATYEQYF
TGCGCCAGCAGCCGGGGGACTAGCGCTACCTACGAGCAGTACTTC
>TRBD2|TRBJ2-7|TRBV29-1|-
CSVSGTSGSSYEQYF
TGCAGCGTTTCCGGGACTAGCGGGTCTTCCTACGAGCAGTACTTC
>-|TRBJ1-1|TRBV12-5|-
CASARGTGEEDF
TGTGCTAGTGCCCGAGGGACGGGGGAAGAGGACTTT
>TRBD1|TRBJ2-7|TRBV5-4|-
CASSLDQGAYEQYF
TGTGCCAGCAGCTTGGATCAGGGGGCTTACGAGCAGTACTTC
>-|TRBJ2-2|TRBV27|-
CASSSRVGGELFF
TGTGCCAGCAGTTCTCGGGTCGGCGGGGAGCTGTTTTTT
>-|TRBJ1-1|TRBV19|-
CASSIRGGRGTEAFF
TGTGCCAGTAGTATCCGGGGGGGCAGAGGTACTGAAGCTTTCTTT
>-|TRBJ1-3|TRBV19|-
CASSIRPRDTIYF
TGTGCCAGTAGTATCCGACCGCGGGACACCATATATTTT
>-|TRBJ1-5|TRBV4-2|-
CASSQGREPQPQHF
TGTGCCAGCAGCCAAGGGCGGGAGCCTCAGCCCCAGCATTTT
>-|TRBJ1-5|TRBV10-3|-
CAISDQGQPQHF
TGTGCCATCAGTGATCAGGGACAGCCCCAGCATTTT
>-|TRBJ1-3|TRBV30|-
CAWSVGGASGNTIYF
TGTGCCTGGAGTGTAGGGGGGGCTTCTGGAAACACCATATATTTT
>TRBD2|TRBJ2-1|TRBV19|-
CASSGLAGSYNEQFF
TGTGCCAGTAGTGGACTAGCGGGATCCTACAATGAGCAGTTCTTC
>-|TRBJ1-2|TRBV28|once
CASSFEVRWDGYTF
TGTGCCAGCAGTTTTGAGGTTCGGTGGGATGGCTACACCTTC
>TRBD1|TRBJ2-3|TRBV7-3|-
CASSLSGQGGTDTQYF
TGTGCCAGCAGCTTATCCGGACAGGGCGGCACAGATACGCAGTATTTT
>TRBD2|TRBJ2-7|TRBV5-1|-
CASSLDGTSGPYEQYF
TGCGCCAGCAGCCTCGACGGGACTAGCGGACCCTACGAGCAGTACTTC